One and the same sample provided the 11 T cell receptor beta chains below, sequenced in a study of Ad26.COV2.S vaccination and SARS-CoV-2 variants. As for treatment: 15 to 20 received Ad26.COV2.S at low or high dose, single or two shots; about 5 received placebo; per-sample allocation not given. Repertoires come from day 63 after the first vaccine or placebo injection. Repertoires were generated with immunoSEQ multiplex PCR, while TCRdb's copy carries only in-frame clones and drops some. The sample yields a few hundred thousand clones, 90% seen once. Here the sequenced sample was peripheral blood, taken in a trial of Ad26.COV2.S vaccine versus placebo. Source of these receptors: a person between 18 and 65 years old who received the Ad26.COV2.S COVID-19 vaccine or a placebo.

V is TRBV3-1 (or the pseudogene TRBV3-2) and J is TRBJ1-4, with TRBD1 matching over 10 bases. CDR1 LGHDT and CDR2 YNNKEL come from the germline V gene (reference sequence). This CDR3 has 14 residues. The V gene end was trimmed by 4 bases and the J gene end by 8 bases; junction bases not matched to a gene: 4. The CDR3 coding sequence is TGTGCCAGCAGCCTGGGACAGGGGAGGGAAAAACTGTTTTTT. This encodes CASSLGQGREKLFF.

The rearrangement joins TRBV10-2 to TRBJ2-1; 10 bases line up with TRBD2. After removal of 4 bases from V and 7 bases from J, the junction contained 10 bases not matched to a gene. The CDR3 loop spans 16 amino acids. CDR1 and CDR2 (germline): WSHSY, SAAADI. The CDR3: CASSGLSGRAGNEQFF. The CDR3 nucleotides are TGCGCCAGCAGTGGCCTGAGCGGGAGGGCCGGGAATGAGCAGTTCTTC.

In its sample, this clone was seen a few times. J is TRBJ2-1 and V is TRBV7-2; 8 nucleotides match TRBD2. Germline CDR1 SGHTA, CDR2 FQGNSA. V lost 6 bases, J lost 10 bases, and 17 bases stayed unmatched. CDR3 length equals 16 residues. The DNA of the CDR3 is TGTGCCAGCAGAACGTCAGCGGGGGCCGAGACGGCGGAGCAGTTCTTC. It is translated as CASRTSAGAETAEQFF.

For this clone: Other DNA sequences in the sample encode the same CDR3. The genes are TRBV10-3 and TRBJ1-6; D is uncertain. Trimming took 3 bases from V and 10 from J, leaving 13 bases between them. Germline CDR1 ENHRY, CDR2 SYGVKD. The CDR3 contains 14 residues. For the CDR3, the DNA is TGTGCCATCAGTGAAACAGTGGGTAACTCACCCCTCCACTTT. Its protein product is CAISETVGNSPLHF.

DNA for the CDR3: TGTGCCAGCAGCTTTCGCGTAGATTACGAGCAGTACTTC. This sequence encodes CASSFRVDYEQYF. The chain uses TRBV7-8 and TRBJ2-7; no clear D gene. The V gene lost 3 bases and the J gene lost 4 bases, with 10 bases spanning the gap. The CDR3 has 13 residues. CDR1 is SGHVS and CDR2 is FQNEAQ in the germline V gene.

This chain connects TRBV7-3 to TRBJ2-1; 7 nucleotides line up with TRBD2. The germline gives CDR1 SGHTA, CDR2 FQGTGA. V lost 5 bases to trimming and J lost 5 bases; unmatched junction nucleotides: 15. The CDR3 runs 17 residues. Here the CDR3 reads CASSVSPLAAYDNEQFF. The CDR3 DNA follows: TGTGCCAGCAGCGTATCCCCTCTAGCGGCTTACGACAATGAGCAGTTCTTC.

V gene TRBV7-2 combines with J gene TRBJ2-3, with D possibly matching TRBD2 (6 bases). Looked up from germline, CDR1 is SGHTA and CDR2 is FQGNSA. The length of the CDR3 is 16 residues. V lost 1 base, J lost 3 bases, and 14 bases lay in between. The chain's CDR3 is CASSLGMGGVTDTQYF. The CDR3 DNA is TGTGCCAGCAGCTTAGGAATGGGGGGAGTGACAGATACGCAGTATTTT.

This clone showed up just a few times. The CDR3 region is CASRFPGQGNIQYF. The CDR3 DNA reads as TGTGCCAGCAGATTTCCGGGACAGGGGAACATTCAGTACTTC. This rearrangement joins TRBV28 to TRBJ2-4, with TRBD1 matching over 10 bases. CDR1 and CDR2 from the germline V gene are MDHEN and SYDVKM. CDR3 length: 14 amino acids. V trimming: 6 bases; J trimming: 7 bases; junction bases outside the gene matches: 6.

This sequence joins TRBV5-5 and TRBJ2-7, with D perhaps given as TRBD1 or TRBD2 (6 bases each). V was pared by 4 bases and J by 7 bases, with 15 bases between. The length of the CDR3 is 13 residues. CDR1 and CDR2 from the germline V gene are SGHKS and YYEKEE (reference sequence). CDR3 sequence (DNA): TGTGCCAGCAGCCGGAGGGGGTGGTGGGAGCAGTACTTC. Protein sequence: CASSRRGWWEQYF.

This clone was counted once. The chain joins TRBV5-1 to TRBJ1-6; maybe TRBD1 (6 bases). The germline gives CDR1 SGHRS, CDR2 YFSETQ. This CDR3 contains 15 residues. V dropped 4 bases and J dropped 5 bases, with 13 bases sitting between them. CDR3 DNA: TGCGCCAGCAGCCTAGGACAGACTAATAATTCACCCCTCCACTTT. Protein product: CASSLGQTNNSPLHF. The whole variable domain, remainder taken from reference TRBV5-1 and TRBJ1-6, is KAGVTQTPRYLIKTRGQQVTLSCSPISGHRSVSWYQQTPGQGLQFLFEYFSETQRNKGNFPGRFSGRQFSNSRSEMNVSTLELGDSALYLCASSLGQTNNSPLHFGNGTRLTVT.

The chain employs TRBV15 and TRBJ1-1, with unresolved D. V dropped 1 base and J dropped 1 base, with 10 bases sitting between them. Germline V gene lookup returns CDR1 LNHNV and CDR2 YYDKDF (reference sequence). This CDR3 contains 15 residues. CDR3 region: CATSRVWGGNTEAFF. Here the CDR3 DNA reads TGTGCCACCAGCAGAGTTTGGGGAGGGAACACTGAAGCTTTCTTT.